This passage covers 27 T cell receptor beta chains from one sample sequenced in a study of cytomegalovirus exposure and HLA in healthy donors. Assay: immunoSEQ multiplex PCR; the TCRdb copy retains only in-frame clones and omits some. The sample lists 70,000 to 95,000 clones, 93% occurring once. Sequencing input: PBMCs. The receptors derive from a woman in her thirties in good health and CMV-seronegative.

The chain has TRBV6-5 and TRBJ1-2, with D perhaps matching TRBD1 (5 bases). V was shortened by 3 bases and J by 8 bases, with 10 bases between the two germline ends. From germline, CDR1 is MNHEY and CDR2 SVGAGI. CDR3 length: 12 amino acids. The CDR3 coding sequence is TGTGCCAGCAGTTATCGCGGGGGAGGCTACACCTTC. It encodes CASSYRGGGYTF.

This clone was found once. The chain is built from TRBV2 and TRBJ1-1, with 8 bases aligning to TRBD1. Losses at the gene ends were 3 bases for V and 3 bases for J; bases not matched to a gene: 6. Germline V gene sequence: CDR1 SNHLY, CDR2 FYNNEI. The CDR3 length is 15 residues. CDR3: CASSDRQGNHTEAFF. CDR3 coding DNA: TGTGCCAGCAGTGACCGACAGGGGAACCACACTGAAGCTTTCTTT.

V usage is TRBV28 and J usage is TRBJ2-7; 9 bases line up with TRBD2. This CDR3 is built from 14 residues. V shed 4 bases, J shed 7 bases, and the junction held 8 bases outside the gene matches. CDR1 is MDHEN, CDR2 SYDVKM, per germline. The CDR3 DNA reads TGTGCCAGCAGTTCTAGCGGGGCTTTGCTAGAGCAGTACTTC. This encodes CASSSSGALLEQYF.

The chain joins TRBV7-2 to TRBJ1-2; TRBD1 aligns across 7 bases. The germline V gene has CDR1 SGHTA and CDR2 FQGNSA. The CDR3 covers 12 residues. The trim removed 10 bases at V and 4 bases at J, leaving 6 bases unmatched. The CDR3 loop reads CATAGGIYGYTF. CDR3 in DNA: TGTGCCACTGCAGGGGGTATCTATGGCTACACCTTC.

The V call is TRBV29-1, the J call TRBJ1-4, with 8 bases that match TRBD1. Germline V gene sequence: CDR1 SQVTM, CDR2 ANQGSEA. The CDR3 extends over 13 amino acids. Trimming removed 6 bases from V and 3 bases from J; junction bases left unmatched: 3. The CDR3 loop reads CSVQGAPNEKLFF. The CDR3 region has the DNA TGCAGCGTCCAGGGGGCGCCTAATGAAAAACTGTTTTTT.

The sample holds one count of this clone. The V call is TRBV5-1, the J call TRBJ2-3, with TRBD2 identical over 11 bases. Germline V lookup: CDR1 SGHRS, CDR2 YFSETQ. CDR3 length equals 16 residues. J was trimmed by 2 bases and V by 4 bases; bases with no gene match: 6. The CDR3 sequence: CASSPRTSGYTDTQYF. The CDR3 bases are TGCGCCAGCAGCCCACGGACTAGCGGGTACACAGATACGCAGTATTTT.

The chain has TRBV29-1 and TRBJ1-2, with D perhaps TRBD1 (5 bases). CDR3 length: 14 amino acids. Germline V gene lookup returns CDR1 SQVTM and CDR2 ANQGSEA. Trimming cost V 3 bases and J 2 bases, with 13 bases left between them. For the CDR3, the DNA is TGCAGCGTTGATTCGTCGGCAGGGAACTATGGCTACACCTTC. The encoded protein is CSVDSSAGNYGYTF.

This chain links TRBV7-9 with TRBJ2-7; TRBD1 might be the D (5 bases). Deletions cut 1 base from V and 2 bases from J, with 18 bases between. The germline gives CDR1 SEHNR, CDR2 FQNEAQ (reference sequence). The CDR3 runs 17 residues. CDR3 nucleotides: TGTGCCAGCAGCTTAGGGCAGGGCGTAGGCAAGACCTACGAGCAGTACTTC. Translating it yields CASSLGQGVGKTYEQYF.

The rearrangement uses TRBV4-1 and TRBJ2-1; D not resolved. V lost 2 bases and J lost 8, with 16 bases in between. Per the germline V gene, CDR1 is MGHRA and CDR2 is YSYEKL. The length of the CDR3 is 15 residues. CDR3 in amino acids: CASSQPPPLEDEQFF. CDR3 sequence (DNA): TGCGCCAGCAGCCAACCTCCCCCTCTAGAGGATGAGCAGTTCTTC.

This clone has just one count. V gene TRBV6-6 combines with J gene TRBJ2-5; maybe TRBD1 (6 bases). V lost 6 bases and J 2 bases, leaving 13 bases between the germline ends. Germline lookup yields CDR1 MNHNY and CDR2 SVGAGI (reference sequence). The CDR3 contains 14 residues. CDR3 sequence reads: CASRPQGTQETQYF. The CDR3 DNA reads as TGTGCCAGCAGACCTCAGGGGACGCAAGAGACCCAGTACTTC.

The CDR3 DNA follows: TGTGCCTGGAGTGTACACAACGTCGGGGGGAATGAGCAGTTCTTC. It yields the protein CAWSVHNVGGNEQFF. The chain carries TRBV30 and TRBJ2-1; 7 bases fit TRBD2. V trimming: 0 bases; J trimming: 7 bases; junction bases outside the gene matches: 9. The CDR3 covers 15 residues. Germline V gene lookup returns CDR1 GTSNPN and CDR2 SVGIG (reference sequence).

The chain links TRBV19 to TRBJ1-1, with D possibly TRBD1 on 6 matching bases. The germline V and J ends were trimmed by 10 bases and 5 bases, with 17 bases remaining between them. This CDR3 has 13 amino acids. Germline loops: CDR1 LNHDA, CDR2 SQIVND (reference sequence). CDR3 nucleotide sequence: TGTGCCACCTCACAGGGACCCCTGACTGAAGCTTTCTTT. The encoded protein is CATSQGPLTEAFF.

This clone has a single count. This rearrangement joins TRBV6-4 to TRBJ1-6; 7 positions match TRBD1. The trim removed 6 bases at V and 6 bases at J, leaving 8 bases unmatched. This CDR3 comprises 15 residues. CDR1 and CDR2 (germline): MRHNA, SNTAGT. The CDR3 DNA reads TGTGCCAGCAGAGAGTTACAGGGGCCTAATTCACCCCTCCACTTT. It encodes CASRELQGPNSPLHF.

This chain uses TRBV10-1 with TRBJ2-7; 8 bases are shared with TRBD1. Germline CDR1 is WNHNN and CDR2 is SYGVQD (reference sequence). The length of the CDR3 is 15 residues. V trimming: 5 bases; J trimming: 3 bases; junction bases outside the gene matches: 9. This chain's CDR3 is CASSHAEGQVYEQYF. The CDR3 nucleotides are TGCGCCAGCAGTCACGCCGAGGGACAGGTCTACGAGCAGTACTTC.

This chain joins TRBV5-1 and TRBJ2-7; D may be TRBD2 (5 bases). The CDR3 is 12 amino acids. V was shortened by 4 bases and J by 4 bases, with 9 bases between the two germline ends. Germline V gives CDR1 SGHRS, CDR2 YFSETQ. The CDR3 sequence is CASSAGGYEQYF. The CDR3 nucleotides read TGCGCCAGCAGCGCGGGTGGGTACGAGCAGTACTTC.

The count of this clone is one. This chain links TRBV30 with TRBJ2-2, with TRBD1 identical over 7 bases. CDR3 size: 14 residues. Per the germline V gene, CDR1 is GTSNPN and CDR2 is SVGIG (reference sequence). V was clipped by 8 bases and J by 1 base; unmatched bases: 7. The CDR3 sequence is CAGAGTVNTGELFF. In DNA, the CDR3 is TGTGCCGGGGCCGGGACAGTGAACACCGGGGAGCTGTTTTTT. Drawing the rest from reference TRBV30 and TRBJ2-2, the complete variable domain is SQTIHQWPATLVQPVGSPLSLECTVEGTSNPNLYWYRQAAGRGLQLLFYSVGIGQISSEVPQNLSASRPQDRQFILSSKKLLLSDSGFYLCAGAGTVNTGELFFGEGSRLTVL.

This clone was seen once. This chain links TRBV23-1 with TRBJ1-3; no firm D call. TRBV23-1 is sorted into the ORF group, with uncertain function. The CDR3 runs 14 residues. Trimming took 0 bases from V and 4 from J, leaving 7 bases between them. CDR3 residues: CASSQSGEGNTIYF. The CDR3 nucleotides read TGCGCCAGCAGTCAATCCGGGGAGGGAAACACCATATATTTT.

This clone was seen only once. V usage is TRBV27 and J usage is TRBJ2-2, with a weak D call TRBD1 (5 bases). This CDR3 has 15 residues. V was shortened by 0 bases and J by 3 bases, with 8 bases between the two germline ends. Germline CDR1 reads MNHEY; CDR2 reads SMNVEV (reference sequence). CDR3 region: CASSLSQAYTGELFF. CDR3 DNA: TGTGCCAGCAGTTTATCACAGGCGTACACCGGGGAGCTGTTTTTT.

V gene TRBV6-1 combines with J gene TRBJ2-7, with 9 bases that match TRBD1. V lost 5 bases to trimming and J lost 7 bases; unmatched junction nucleotides: 9. Germline V CDR1 and CDR2: MNHNS, SASEGT. The CDR3 is made up of 14 amino acids. The CDR3 DNA sequence: TGTGCCAGCAGTCCAGCGGACAGGGGCCGGGAGCAGTACTTC. Amino acid sequence: CASSPADRGREQYF.

The chain employs TRBV19 and TRBJ1-6; D might be TRBD1 (6 bases). Germline-derived CDR1 and CDR2 are LNHDA and SQIVND (reference sequence). With 5 bases removed from V and 7 bases from J, the gap between germline ends came to 12 bases. The CDR3 loop spans 14 amino acids. CDR3 amino acids: CASSPQGWNSPLHF. The DNA for the CDR3 is TGTGCCAGTAGTCCACAGGGTTGGAATTCACCCCTCCACTTT.

V and J are TRBV4-1 and TRBJ1-1, with 8 bases matching TRBD1. Germline CDR1 reads MGHRA; CDR2 reads YSYEKL. This CDR3 spans 19 amino acids. J was trimmed by 2 bases and V by 3 bases; bases with no gene match: 17. This chain's CDR3 is CASSHEGRAGQVANTEAFF. CDR3 in DNA: TGCGCCAGCAGCCACGAAGGACGGGCGGGACAGGTAGCAAACACTGAAGCTTTCTTT.

The chain employs TRBV11-2 and TRBJ2-5; maybe TRBD1 (5 bases). The CDR3 runs 16 residues. The ends were cut back, 5 bases at V and 4 bases at J, with 20 bases in the middle. The V gene's germline CDR1 is SGHAT and CDR2 FQNNGV. CDR3 nucleotide sequence: TGTGCCAGCAGCGACGGGCTAGTAAGCACAGGAGAGACCCAGTACTTC. As protein: CASSDGLVSTGETQYF.

This chain links TRBV28 with TRBJ2-2; the D is unclear. V was shortened by 2 bases and J by 5 bases, with 6 bases between the two germline ends. Per germline, CDR1 MDHEN and CDR2 SYDVKM. This CDR3 spans 13 amino acids. CDR3 residues: CASSLGPTGELFF. For the CDR3, the DNA is TGTGCCAGCAGTTTAGGGCCAACCGGGGAGCTGTTTTTT.

V and J are TRBV28 and TRBJ1-5; D gene uncertain. V was pared by 4 bases and J by 4 bases, with 5 bases between. The germline V gene has CDR1 MDHEN and CDR2 SYDVKM. The CDR3 sequence is 12 residues long. CDR3 sequence reads: CASSWANQPQHF. The CDR3 DNA follows: TGTGCCAGCAGTTGGGCGAATCAGCCCCAGCATTTT.

This clone was recorded only once. The chain recombines TRBV10-2 with TRBJ2-1; 9 nucleotides agree with TRBD1. Germline assignment: CDR1 WSHSY and CDR2 SAAADI. V shed 6 bases and J 9 bases; nucleotides not matched to a gene: 12. The CDR3 runs 15 residues. Here the CDR3 DNA reads TGCGCCAGCAGACCGGGACAGGGTATAGGGGGTGAGCAGTTCTTC. Translation gives CASRPGQGIGGEQFF.

This chain's CDR3 is CASSLVVGRDTEAFF. In DNA, the CDR3 is TGCGCCAGCAGCTTGGTGGTAGGGAGGGACACTGAAGCTTTCTTT. V and J are TRBV5-1 and TRBJ1-1; D gene ambiguous. The V gene's germline CDR1 is SGHRS and CDR2 YFSETQ. This CDR3 is built from 15 residues. V lost 0 bases, J lost 3 bases, and 12 bases lay in between. The full variable domain, completed using reference TRBV5-1 and TRBJ1-1, is KAGVTQTPRYLIKTRGQQVTLSCSPISGHRSVSWYQQTPGQGLQFLFEYFSETQRNKGNFPGRFSGRQFSNSRSEMNVSTLELGDSALYLCASSLVVGRDTEAFFGQGTRLTVV.

This chain uses TRBV10-1 with TRBJ2-3, with unresolved D. The CDR3 runs to 14 residues. V lost 5 bases to trimming and J lost 0 bases, with 9 bases between them. CDR1 WNHNN and CDR2 SYGVQD come from the germline V gene (reference sequence). CDR3 nucleotide sequence: TGCGCCAGCAGTAGACAAACTAGCACAGATACGCAGTATTTT. Protein sequence: CASSRQTSTDTQYF.